This T cell receptor beta chain was sequenced in a study of neoadjuvant anti-PD-1 for oral cavity cancer. Whole-study context: Patients mostly received three to four biweekly nivolumab doses at 3 mg/kg before surgery. Patients without progression got a fourth dose around day 43. Study-level points and caveats: PBMC Gini-index clonality exceeded responders' in non-responders post-nivolumab. Each response group had just three patients in TCR analyses.

This table comes from immunoSEQ multiplex PCR, and its TCRdb copy is limited to in-frame clones, with some not included. This sample has about 72,000 clones, with around 83% found just once. Germline V gives CDR1 ENHRY, CDR2 SYGVKD. CDR3 length: 12 amino acids. In regard to this clone: Its antigen is unidentified.

This chain connects TRBV10-3 to TRBJ2-1, with 8 bases fitting TRBD2. The sequence was collected from a person aged 40 to 85 with oral cavity squamous cell carcinoma. Sequencing used PBMCs, obtained before nivolumab (anti-PD-1) treatment. In nucleotides, the CDR3 is TGTGGGACCGGCGGGGGGACCAATGAGCAGTTCTTC. This sequence encodes CGTGGGTNEQFF.